This T cell receptor (beta chain) was recorded in a study of CD8 T cells in Susac syndrome. As for the study in general: When blood was collected, patients with Susac syndrome were therapy-naive, were taking corticosteroids, or were receiving intravenous immunoglobulin alone. Study-wide results and caveats: Clonal expansion was missing from Susac syndrome CD4+ T cell repertoires.

The table lists this clonotype with a count of one. What it binds is unknown. Both CD4+ and CD8+ T cells were negatively isolated, and TEMRA cells underwent FACS enrichment. A quantity of roughly 0.5 to 1 ug RNA underwent reverse transcription using random hexamers. TCR beta CDR3 was amplified by immunoSEQ multiplex PCR. This amplification extended across 54 Vbeta and 13 Jbeta segments. TCRdb independently ran MiXCR on the immunoSEQ multiplex PCR reads; one entry per CDR3 protein. The top ten hold 0.11% to 0.15% of the sample, which has 95,000 to 150,000 distinct CDR3 sequences, roughly 95% seen once. The source of this sequence is a human donor with Susac syndrome. Sequences were obtained from CD4+ T cells from PBMCs.

The CDR3 DNA follows: TGCAGCATCAGGGACAGCACTTACACTGAAGCTTTCTTT. Translating it yields CSIRDSTYTEAFF. The chain is built from TRBV29-1 and TRBJ1-1; 7 bases map to TRBD1. Germline CDR1 is SQVTM and CDR2 is ANQGSEA. This CDR3 region has 13 residues. J was trimmed by 3 bases and V by 8 bases; bases with no gene match: 9.